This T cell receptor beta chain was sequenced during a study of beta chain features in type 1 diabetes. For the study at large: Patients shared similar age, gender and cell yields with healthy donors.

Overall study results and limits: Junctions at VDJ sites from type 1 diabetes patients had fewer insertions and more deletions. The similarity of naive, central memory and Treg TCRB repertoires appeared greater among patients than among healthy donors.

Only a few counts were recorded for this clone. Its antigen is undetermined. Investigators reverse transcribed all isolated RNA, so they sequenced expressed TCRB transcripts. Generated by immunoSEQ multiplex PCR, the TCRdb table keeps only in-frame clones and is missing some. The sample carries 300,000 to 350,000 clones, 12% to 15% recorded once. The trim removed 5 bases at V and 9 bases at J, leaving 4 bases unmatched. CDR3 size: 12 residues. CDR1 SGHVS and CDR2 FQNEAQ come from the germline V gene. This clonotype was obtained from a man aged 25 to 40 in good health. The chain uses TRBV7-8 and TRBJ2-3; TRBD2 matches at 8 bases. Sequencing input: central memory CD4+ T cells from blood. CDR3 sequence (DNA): TGTGCCAGCAGCAAGACTAGCGAAACGCAGTATTTT. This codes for CASSKTSETQYF.